These T cell receptor beta chains were read from a single sample in a study of T-cell reconstitution after alpha-beta-depleted transplantation in children. TCRdb re-derived calls from the PCR reads in MiXCR, one entry per CDR3 protein. The data hold about 360,000 distinct CDR3 sequences, with roughly 15% observed a single time. The material was PBMCs, obtained from the stem cell graft. These receptors all stem from a human donor who donated a stem cell graft to a child with Fanconi anemia. Each CDR3 is given with its conserved first and last residue. The D gene is left open where the match is weak. Clone size is stated in some rows and not others, as once, few, many or a class when expanded.

v_gene,d_gene,j_gene,abundance,len,CDR3aa,CDR3nt
TRBV6-1,TRBD2,TRBJ2-3,few,15,CASSTSGGITDTQYF,TGTGCCAGCTCAACTAGCGGGGGGATTACAGATACGCAGTATTTT
TRBV6-2/TRBV6-3,TRBD1,TRBJ2-7,few,14,CASRPTGTTYEQYF,TGTGCCAGCAGACCGACAGGGACAACCTACGAGCAGTACTTC
TRBV2,NA,TRBJ1-5,NA,15,CASSEAAGLRKPQHF,TGTGCCAGCAGTGAAGCAGCAGGGTTGAGAAAGCCCCAGCATTTT
TRBV6-6,NA,TRBJ2-5,NA,13,CASSQSRQETQYF,TGTGCCAGCAGCCAGTCGAGGCAAGAGACCCAGTACTTC
TRBV4-2,TRBD2,TRBJ2-3,NA,17,CASSQVWTSVPGDTQYF,TGTGCCAGCAGCCAAGTCTGGACTAGCGTTCCGGGAGATACGCAGTATTTT
TRBV18,NA,TRBJ1-2,NA,14,CASSPERGSYGYTF,TGTGCCAGCTCACCGGAACGAGGGAGCTATGGCTACACCTTC
TRBV4-2,TRBD2,TRBJ2-1,NA,15,CASSQAGLETGEQFF,TGTGCCAGCAGCCAGGCGGGACTAGAGACCGGTGAGCAGTTCTTC
TRBV9,NA,TRBJ1-2,NA,13,CASSVTAIYGYTF,TGTGCCAGCAGCGTCACAGCGATCTATGGCTACACCTTC
TRBV12-3/TRBV12-4,TRBD1,TRBJ2-2,many,13,CASRQGEAGELFF,TGTGCCAGCAGACAGGGGGAAGCCGGGGAGCTGTTTTTT
TRBV18,NA,TRBJ2-3,NA,14,CASSPLDPPDTQYF,TGTGCCAGCTCACCCTTGGACCCCCCAGATACGCAGTATTTT
TRBV12-3/TRBV12-4,NA,TRBJ2-1,many,15,CASSHDGSSYNEQFF,TGTGCCAGCAGTCATGACGGGAGCTCCTACAATGAGCAGTTCTTC
TRBV6-2/TRBV6-3,NA,TRBJ2-1,many,16,CASSYPTGGLGNEQFF,TGTGCCAGCAGTTACCCGACAGGAGGGCTCGGTAATGAGCAGTTCTTC
TRBV5-1,NA,TRBJ2-2,few,15,CASSLAITNTGELFF,TGCGCCAGCAGCTTAGCGATTACGAACACCGGGGAGCTGTTTTTT
TRBV29-1,NA,TRBJ2-7,many,12,CSVEDGYYEQYF,TGCAGCGTTGAGGATGGGTACTACGAGCAGTACTTC
TRBV12-3/TRBV12-4,TRBD1,TRBJ1-2,few,15,CASSPTGEYNYGYTF,TGTGCCAGCAGCCCGACAGGGGAGTATAACTATGGCTACACCTTC
TRBV20-1,NA,TRBJ2-5,NA,13,CSASMGSQETQYF,TGCAGTGCTAGCATGGGCAGCCAAGAGACCCAGTACTTC
TRBV7-2,NA,TRBJ2-2,NA,14,CASSYLANTGELFF,TGTGCCAGCAGCTACCTAGCGAACACCGGGGAGCTGTTTTTT
TRBV5-1,NA,TRBJ2-1,NA,12,CASSIDDNEQFF,TGCGCCAGCAGCATTGATGACAATGAGCAGTTCTTC
TRBV5-1,TRBD2,TRBJ2-1,few,17,CASSLDHLAGPYNEQFF,TGCGCCAGCAGCTTGGATCACCTAGCGGGGCCCTACAATGAGCAGTTCTTC
TRBV29-1,NA,TRBJ2-7,NA,13,CSVEDSLLREQYF,TGCAGCGTTGAGGATAGCCTTCTACGCGAGCAGTACTTC
TRBV6-6,NA,TRBJ1-1,many,13,CASSYMDPAEAFF,TGTGCCAGCAGTTACATGGACCCGGCTGAAGCTTTCTTT
TRBV12-3/TRBV12-4,NA,TRBJ1-3,many,13,CASSFRQGSTIYF,TGTGCCAGCAGTTTCCGGCAGGGGAGCACCATATATTTT
TRBV4-2,TRBD2,TRBJ2-1,NA,14,CASSQELAGREQFF,TGTGCCAGCAGCCAAGAACTAGCGGGGAGGGAGCAGTTCTTC
TRBV25-1,NA,TRBJ1-1,few,13,CASSHPGSKGAFF,TGTGCCAGCAGTCACCCAGGTTCTAAGGGAGCTTTCTTT
TRBV6-2/TRBV6-3,NA,TRBJ2-1,NA,13,CASQRVPYNEQFF,TGTGCCAGCCAGAGGGTCCCCTACAATGAGCAGTTCTTC
TRBV20-1,TRBD1,TRBJ1-1,NA,15,CSAAIRHRGLTEAFF,TGCAGTGCCGCGATACGACACAGGGGCTTAACTGAAGCTTTCTTT
TRBV2,NA,TRBJ1-2,NA,13,CASSEVAATGYTF,TGTGCCAGCAGTGAGGTTGCGGCCACGGGCTACACCTTC
TRBV7-2,TRBD1,TRBJ1-2,NA,14,CASSSTGYSGGYTF,TGTGCCAGCAGCTCGACAGGGTATTCGGGTGGCTACACCTTC
TRBV25-1,TRBD1,TRBJ1-2,NA,16,CASSEAGTGGSYGYTF,TGTGCCAGCAGTGAGGCCGGGACAGGGGGCAGCTATGGCTACACCTTC
TRBV3-1,TRBD2,TRBJ2-1,few,16,CASSQVGTSGFHEQFF,TGTGCCAGCAGCCAAGTTGGGACTAGCGGGTTCCACGAGCAGTTCTTC
TRBV6-1,NA,TRBJ2-2,NA,14,CASRDITGIGELFF,TGTGCCAGCAGAGATATAACAGGAATCGGGGAGCTGTTTTTT
TRBV7-2,NA,TRBJ2-3,many,16,CASTPFGGTSTDTQYF,TGTGCCAGCACCCCCTTCGGGGGAACTAGCACAGATACGCAGTATTTT
TRBV7-2,NA,TRBJ1-1,NA,14,CASSRTKGVTEAFF,TGTGCCAGCAGCCGCACAAAGGGGGTGACTGAAGCTTTCTTT
TRBV4-3,TRBD2,TRBJ2-3,few,16,CASSATLAGGPDTQYF,TGCGCCAGCAGCGCAACTCTAGCGGGGGGTCCAGATACGCAGTATTTT
TRBV6-1,NA,TRBJ1-2,few,15,CASHPGSGANYGYTF,TGTGCCAGCCACCCGGGGTCGGGGGCTAACTATGGCTACACCTTC
TRBV6-1,NA,TRBJ1-5,NA,12,CASSGLRGPQHF,TGTGCCAGCAGTGGCCTCAGGGGGCCCCAGCATTTT
TRBV12-3/TRBV12-4,TRBD2,TRBJ2-7,many,16,CASSPWSSGGFYEQYF,TGTGCCAGCAGTCCTTGGTCTAGCGGGGGATTCTACGAGCAGTACTTC
TRBV12-3/TRBV12-4,TRBD1,TRBJ2-1,many,15,CASSPSSTGNNEQFF,TGTGCCAGCAGCCCTAGCTCGACAGGGAACAATGAGCAGTTCTTC
TRBV19,NA,TRBJ1-5,NA,17,CASKTSRGGVKDQPQHF,TGTGCCAGTAAAACCTCTAGGGGAGGGGTGAAAGATCAGCCCCAGCATTTT
TRBV10-3,TRBD1,TRBJ2-7,NA,14,CAIRGQGPKYEQYF,TGTGCCATCAGGGGACAGGGCCCAAAATACGAGCAGTACTTC
TRBV20-1,NA,TRBJ2-4,few,14,CSASLIQGNVIQYF,TGCAGTGCTAGTCTAATACAGGGTAATGTCATTCAGTACTTC
TRBV3-1,NA,TRBJ1-2,NA,14,CASSQEAGIGGYTF,TGTGCCAGCAGCCAAGAAGCAGGGATTGGAGGCTACACCTTC
TRBV20-1,NA,TRBJ2-7,NA,14,CSAPWDGLSYEQYF,TGCAGTGCTCCCTGGGACGGCCTTTCCTACGAGCAGTACTTC
TRBV6-1,TRBD1,TRBJ2-2,many,15,CASSRPGQGAWELFF,TGTGCCAGCAGTCGACCGGGACAGGGGGCCTGGGAGCTGTTTTTT
TRBV27,NA,TRBJ1-6,NA,13,CASSFAVLSPLHF,TGTGCCAGCAGTTTCGCGGTGCTTTCACCCCTCCACTTT
TRBV20-1,NA,TRBJ1-5,NA,14,CSASGGTGDQPQHF,TGCAGTGCTAGCGGAGGGACGGGCGATCAGCCCCAGCATTTT
TRBV5-1,NA,TRBJ2-5,NA,13,CASSFEGGETQYF,TGCGCCAGCAGCTTTGAGGGGGGCGAGACCCAGTACTTC
TRBV6-1,NA,TRBJ1-2,few,18,CASSDPPRGTRGERGYTF,TGTGCCAGCAGTGACCCTCCCCGTGGAACCAGGGGTGAGAGGGGCTACACCTTC
TRBV7-2,TRBD1,TRBJ2-1,many,15,CASSLGTGTLNEQFF,TGTGCCAGCAGCTTAGGGACAGGGACCCTCAATGAGCAGTTCTTC
TRBV5-1,TRBD1,TRBJ2-1,NA,14,CASSPWDRGGEQFF,TGCGCCAGCAGCCCATGGGACAGGGGGGGTGAGCAGTTCTTC